This is a list of T cell receptor beta chains from one sample in a study of shared clonotypes between healthy human individuals. Repertoires were generated with immunoSEQ multiplex PCR, while TCRdb's copy carries only in-frame clones and drops some. The sample has under 1 million clones, about 97% seen once. Sequencing used naive CD8+ T cells sorted from blood. These receptors were obtained from a man younger than 40 in good health. Each CDR3 is given with its conserved first and last residue. Clone size is stated in some rows and not others, as once, few, many or a class when expanded.

>TRBV11-2|-
CASSLSSGAYNEQFF
>TRBV29-1|-
CSVETDRPYEQYF
>TRBV7-6|-
CASSKYGQAPVSTAKNIQYF
>TRBV5-6|-
CASSLAAGVLQPQHF
>TRBV19|-
CASSASALRGYTF
>TRBV29-1|-
CSLLSGRPQETQYF
>TRBV18|once
CASSHALASGGYNEQFF
>TRBV27|-
CASSLNRQNLYNEQFF
>TRBV7-2|once
CASSLAHLGELFF
>TRBV13|-
CASSLRRDNNEQFF
>TRBV27|-
CASSLNGGYGYTF
>TRBV28|-
CASSSPRQGYGYTF
>TRBV27|-
CASSLSNGETSYEQYF
>TRBV6-5|-
CASSYSSSQTDTQYF
>TRBV11-2|-
CASLRQGHETQYF
>TRBV2|-
CASSERGTGELFF